This T cell receptor (beta chain) was profiled in a study of neurological immune-mediated disorders. This CDR3 spans 16 amino acids. CDR1 and CDR2 from the germline V gene are MNHEY and SVGEGT. With 0 bases removed from V and 5 bases from J, the gap between germline ends came to 16 bases. By sample share, this clonotype is medium-sized. As yet, its antigen is unknown. The study's findings and limits: The most TCR clonal expansion was seen in HTLV-1-associated myelopathy, whereas the least was seen in multiple sclerosis, below the level in healthy controls. Because no CDR3 amino acid sequences were shared across subjects by expanded clones, private repertoires were suggested in all groups.

TCRdb called the 5' RACE reads again in MiXCR, with one record for every CDR3 protein. The profile shows more than 45,000 distinct CDR3 sequences, roughly 3.5% of them singletons. The sequence was collected from a woman in her 30s with multiple sclerosis. Sequencing used PBMCs. The chain is built from TRBV6-2 or TRBV6-3 and TRBJ2-5; weak D call: TRBD2 (6 bases). The CDR3 region is CASSYSNPGEGETQYF. In DNA, the CDR3 is TGTGCCAGCAGTTACTCGAATCCGGGAGAGGGGGAGACCCAGTACTTC.